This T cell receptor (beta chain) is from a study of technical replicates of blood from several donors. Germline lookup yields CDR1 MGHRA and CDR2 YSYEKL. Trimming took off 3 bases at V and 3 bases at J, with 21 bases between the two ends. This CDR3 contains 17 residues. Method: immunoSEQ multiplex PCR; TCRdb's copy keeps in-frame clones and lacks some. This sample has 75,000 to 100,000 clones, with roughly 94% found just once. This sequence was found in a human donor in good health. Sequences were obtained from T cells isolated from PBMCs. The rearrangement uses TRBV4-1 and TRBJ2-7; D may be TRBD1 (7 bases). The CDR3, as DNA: TGCGCCAGCAGCCAGAAAAACGCCCCGGGGGACAGCTACGAGCAGTACTTC. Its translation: CASSQKNAPGDSYEQYF.